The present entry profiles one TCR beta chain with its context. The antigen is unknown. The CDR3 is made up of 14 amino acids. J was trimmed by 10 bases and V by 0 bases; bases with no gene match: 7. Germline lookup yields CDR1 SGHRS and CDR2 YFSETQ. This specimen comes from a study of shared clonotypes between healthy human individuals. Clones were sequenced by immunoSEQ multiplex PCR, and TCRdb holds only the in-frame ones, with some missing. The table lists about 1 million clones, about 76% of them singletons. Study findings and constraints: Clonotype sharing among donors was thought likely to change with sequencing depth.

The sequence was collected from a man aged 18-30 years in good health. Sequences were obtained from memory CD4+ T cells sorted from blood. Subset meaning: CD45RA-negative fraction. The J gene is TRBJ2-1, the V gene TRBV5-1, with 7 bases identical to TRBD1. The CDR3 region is CASSLDVGGKEQFF. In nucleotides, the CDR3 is TGCGCCAGCAGCTTGGATGTAGGGGGCAAGGAGCAGTTCTTC.